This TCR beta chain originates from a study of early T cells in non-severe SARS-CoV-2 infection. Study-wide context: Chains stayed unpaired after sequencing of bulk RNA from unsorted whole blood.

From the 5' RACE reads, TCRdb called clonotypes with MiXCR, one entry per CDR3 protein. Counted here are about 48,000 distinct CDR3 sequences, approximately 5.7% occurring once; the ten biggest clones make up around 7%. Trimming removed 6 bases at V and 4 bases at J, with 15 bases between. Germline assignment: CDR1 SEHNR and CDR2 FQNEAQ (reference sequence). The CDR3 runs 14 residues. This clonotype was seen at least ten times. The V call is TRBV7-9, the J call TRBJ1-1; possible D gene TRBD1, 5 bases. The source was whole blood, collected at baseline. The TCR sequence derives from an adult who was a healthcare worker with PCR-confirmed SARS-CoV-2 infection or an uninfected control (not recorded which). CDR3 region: CASSQKGHPTEAFF. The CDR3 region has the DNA TGTGCCAGCAGTCAAAAGGGGCACCCCACTGAAGCTTTCTTT.